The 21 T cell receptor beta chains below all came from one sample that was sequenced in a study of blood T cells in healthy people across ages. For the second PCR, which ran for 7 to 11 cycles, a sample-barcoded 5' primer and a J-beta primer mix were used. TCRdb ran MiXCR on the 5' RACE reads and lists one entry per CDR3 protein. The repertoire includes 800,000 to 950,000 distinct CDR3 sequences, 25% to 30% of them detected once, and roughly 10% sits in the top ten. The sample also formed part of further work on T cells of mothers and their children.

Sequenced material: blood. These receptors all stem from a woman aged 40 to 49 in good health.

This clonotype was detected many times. The CDR3 DNA reads as TGTGCTAGTCAGAGGGGGAGCTCCTACGAGCAGTACTTC. Its translation: CASQRGSSYEQYF. The rearrangement joins TRBV12-5 to TRBJ2-7; D is perhaps TRBD1 (6 bases). Per the germline V gene, CDR1 is LGHNT and CDR2 is FRNRAP. The ends were cut back, 8 bases at V and 0 bases at J, with 11 bases in the middle. CDR3 length: 13 amino acids.

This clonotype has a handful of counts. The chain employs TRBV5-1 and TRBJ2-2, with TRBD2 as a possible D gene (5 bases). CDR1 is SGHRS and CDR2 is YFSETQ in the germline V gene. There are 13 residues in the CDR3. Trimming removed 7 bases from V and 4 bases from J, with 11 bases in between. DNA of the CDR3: TGCGCCAGCTATCGAGGAGGCACCGGGGAGCTGTTTTTT. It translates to CASYRGGTGELFF.

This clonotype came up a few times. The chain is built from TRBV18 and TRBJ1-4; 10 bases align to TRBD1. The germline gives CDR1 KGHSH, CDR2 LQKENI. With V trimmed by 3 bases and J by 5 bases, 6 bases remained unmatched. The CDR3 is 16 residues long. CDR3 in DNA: TGTGCCAGCTCACCGTTTGCGGGACAGGGGAATGAAAAACTGTTTTTT. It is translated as CASSPFAGQGNEKLFF. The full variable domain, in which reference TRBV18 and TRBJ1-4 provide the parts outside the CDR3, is NAGVMQNPRHLVRRRGQEARLRCSPMKGHSHVYWYRQLPEEGLKFMVYLQKENIIDESGMPKERFSAEFPKEGPSILRIQQVVRGDSAAYFCASSPFAGQGNEKLFFGSGTQLSVL.

The CDR3 bases are TGTGCCAGCAGTTTATACTTGGGGGGGGCCACTGAAGCTTTCTTT. Translating gives CASSLYLGGATEAFF. The gene calls are TRBV28 and TRBJ1-1; possible D gene TRBD1, 6 bases. V was pared by 1 base and J by 4 bases, with 13 bases between. The CDR3 loop spans 15 amino acids. Germline CDR1 and CDR2: MDHEN and SYDVKM.

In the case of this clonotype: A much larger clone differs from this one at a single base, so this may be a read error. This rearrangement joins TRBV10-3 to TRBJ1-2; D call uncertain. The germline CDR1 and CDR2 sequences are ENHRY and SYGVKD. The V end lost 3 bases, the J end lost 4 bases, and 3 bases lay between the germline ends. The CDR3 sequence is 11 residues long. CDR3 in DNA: TGTGCCATCAGTGAACGCTATGGCTACACCTTC. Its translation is CAISERYGYTF.

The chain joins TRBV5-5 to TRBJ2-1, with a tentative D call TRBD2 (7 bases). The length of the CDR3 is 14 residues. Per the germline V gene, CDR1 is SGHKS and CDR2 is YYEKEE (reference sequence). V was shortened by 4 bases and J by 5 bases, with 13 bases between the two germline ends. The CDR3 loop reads CASSRRGLDNEQFF. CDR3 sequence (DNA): TGTGCCAGCAGCCGGCGGGGGCTCGACAATGAGCAGTTCTTC.

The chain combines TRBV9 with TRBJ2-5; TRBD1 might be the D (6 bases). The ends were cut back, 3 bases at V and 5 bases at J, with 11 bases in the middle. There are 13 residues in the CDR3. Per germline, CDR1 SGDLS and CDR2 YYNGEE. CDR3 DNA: TGTGCCAGCAGCGGGGGGCTTAAGGAGACCCAGTACTTC. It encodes CASSGGLKETQYF. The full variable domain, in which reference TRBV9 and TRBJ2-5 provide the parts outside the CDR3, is DSGVTQTPKHLITATGQRVTLRCSPRSGDLSVYWYQQSLDQGLQFLIQYYNGEERAKGNILERFSAQQFPDLHSELNLSSLELGDSALYFCASSGGLKETQYFGPGTRLLVL.

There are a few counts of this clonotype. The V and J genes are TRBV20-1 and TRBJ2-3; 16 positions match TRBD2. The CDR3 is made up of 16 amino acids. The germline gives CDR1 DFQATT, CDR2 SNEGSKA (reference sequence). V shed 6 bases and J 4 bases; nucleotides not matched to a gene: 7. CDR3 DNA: TGCAGTGCCCCGGGACTAGCGGGGGGGCTAGCAGATACGCAGTATTTT. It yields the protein CSAPGLAGGLADTQYF.

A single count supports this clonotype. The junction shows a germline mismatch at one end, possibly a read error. CDR3 DNA sequence: TGTGCTAGCAGCCCCACGGGACAGGGGGCCAGGAATGAGCAGTACTTC. This gives the protein CASSPTGQGARNEQYF. The rearrangement uses TRBV7-7 and TRBJ2-5; 12 positions agree with TRBD1. Germline values: CDR1 SSHAT, CDR2 FNYEAQ (reference sequence). The CDR3 extends over 16 amino acids.

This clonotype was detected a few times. The CDR3 DNA follows: TGTGCCAGCAGCTTTCGACAGGGAGGTGGCAATGAGCAGTTCTTC. Its protein is CASSFRQGGGNEQFF. The chain uses TRBV11-1 and TRBJ2-1; D might be TRBD1 (7 bases). V shed 3 bases and J shed 6 bases, with 15 bases lying between them. The CDR3 loop spans 15 amino acids. Germline values: CDR1 SGHAT, CDR2 FQDESV (reference sequence). Using reference TRBV11-1 and TRBJ2-1 for the parts outside the CDR3, the full variable domain is EAEVAQSPRYKITEKSQAVAFWCDPISGHATLYWYRQILGQGPELLVQFQDESVVDDSQLPKDRFSAERLKGVDSTLKIQPAELGDSAMYLCASSFRQGGGNEQFFGPGTRLTVL.

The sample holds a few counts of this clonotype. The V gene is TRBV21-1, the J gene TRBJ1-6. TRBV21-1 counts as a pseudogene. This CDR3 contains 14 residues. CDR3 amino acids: CASTRRSYNSPLHF. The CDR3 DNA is TGTGCCAGCACTCGGAGATCCTATAATTCACCCCTCCACTTT.

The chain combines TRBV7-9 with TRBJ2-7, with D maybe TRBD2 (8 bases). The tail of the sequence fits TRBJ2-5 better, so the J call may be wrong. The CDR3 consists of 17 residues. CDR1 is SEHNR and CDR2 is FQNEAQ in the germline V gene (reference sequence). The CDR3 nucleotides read TGTGCCAGCAGTTTGGGGGACAGCGGGAGCTCCCGGGAGACCCAGTACTTC. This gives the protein CASSLGDSGSSRETQYF.

Here the CDR3 reads CASSPGQNSQPQHF. CDR3 DNA sequence: TGTGCCAGCAGCCCGGGGCAAAACTCCCAGCCCCAGCATTTT. This sequence joins TRBV5-5 and TRBJ1-5; the D gene is possibly TRBD1 (5 bases). The germline V gene has CDR1 SGHKS and CDR2 YYEKEE (reference sequence). This CDR3 has 14 residues. V gave up 4 bases and J gave up 7 bases, with 15 bases separating them.

CDR3 amino acids: CASSQDLSSGSSNRAFF. In nucleotides, the CDR3 is TGCGCCAGCAGCCAAGATCTGAGTTCGGGGAGTTCGAATAGAGCTTTCTTT. This chain uses TRBV4-3 with TRBJ1-1; no reliable D call. CDR1 and CDR2 from the germline V gene are LGHNA and YSLEER. Trimming took 0 bases from V and 10 from J, leaving 24 bases between them. The CDR3 is 17 amino acids.

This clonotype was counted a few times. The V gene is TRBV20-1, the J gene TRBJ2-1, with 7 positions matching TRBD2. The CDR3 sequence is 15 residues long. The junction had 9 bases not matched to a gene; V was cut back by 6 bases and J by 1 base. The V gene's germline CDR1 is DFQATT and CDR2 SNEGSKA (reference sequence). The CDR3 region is CSAGVAGVSYNEQFF. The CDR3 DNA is TGCAGTGCGGGGGTGGCGGGGGTTTCCTACAATGAGCAGTTCTTC.

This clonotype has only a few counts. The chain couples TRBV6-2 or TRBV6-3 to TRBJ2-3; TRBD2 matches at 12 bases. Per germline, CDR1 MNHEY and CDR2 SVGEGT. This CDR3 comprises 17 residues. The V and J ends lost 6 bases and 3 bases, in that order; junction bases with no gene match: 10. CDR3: CASSDPTSGGGTDTQYF. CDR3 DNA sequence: TGTGCCAGCAGCGACCCGACTAGCGGGGGCGGTACAGATACGCAGTATTTT.

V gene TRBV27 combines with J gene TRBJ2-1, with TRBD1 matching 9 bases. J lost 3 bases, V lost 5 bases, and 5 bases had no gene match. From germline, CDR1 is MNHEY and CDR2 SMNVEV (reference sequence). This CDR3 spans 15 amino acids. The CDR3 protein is CASSTRQGVYNEQFF. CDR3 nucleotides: TGTGCCAGCAGTACCCGACAGGGGGTCTACAATGAGCAGTTCTTC.

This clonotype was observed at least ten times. CDR3 amino acids: CASSYSAELEAKNIQYF. The DNA of the CDR3 is TGTGCCAGCAGTTACTCAGCCGAGCTCGAGGCCAAAAACATTCAGTACTTC. The J gene is TRBJ2-4, the V gene TRBV6-6; D call uncertain. Germline V lookup: CDR1 MNHNY, CDR2 SVGAGI (reference sequence). V was shortened by 0 bases and J by 1 base, with 13 bases between the two germline ends. CDR3 length: 17 residues.

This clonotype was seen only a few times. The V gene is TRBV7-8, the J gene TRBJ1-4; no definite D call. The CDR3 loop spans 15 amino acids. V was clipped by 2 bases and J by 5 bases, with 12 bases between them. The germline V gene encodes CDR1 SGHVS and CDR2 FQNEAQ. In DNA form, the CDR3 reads TGTGCCAGCAGCTTACCCAGGCGAGGGAATGAAAAACTGTTTTTT. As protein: CASSLPRRGNEKLFF. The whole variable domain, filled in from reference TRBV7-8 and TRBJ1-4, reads GAGVSQSPRYKVAKRGQDVALRCDPISGHVSLFWYQQALGQGPEFLTYFQNEAQLDKSGLPSDRFFAERPEGSVSTLKIQRTQQEDSAVYLCASSLPRRGNEKLFFGSGTQLSVL.

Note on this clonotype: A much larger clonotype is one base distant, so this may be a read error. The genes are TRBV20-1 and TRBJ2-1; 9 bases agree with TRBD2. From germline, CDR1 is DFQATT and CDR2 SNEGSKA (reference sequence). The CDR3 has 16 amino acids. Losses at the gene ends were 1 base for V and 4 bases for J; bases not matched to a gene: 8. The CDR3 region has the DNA TGCAGTGCTAGAGGAGGACGAGCGGGGGGTTACAATGAGCAGTTCTTC. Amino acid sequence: CSARGGRAGGYNEQFF.

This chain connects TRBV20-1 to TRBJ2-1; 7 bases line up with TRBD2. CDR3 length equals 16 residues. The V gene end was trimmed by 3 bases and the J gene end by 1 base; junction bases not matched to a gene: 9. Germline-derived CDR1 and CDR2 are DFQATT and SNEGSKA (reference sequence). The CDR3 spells CSASGVSGRSYNEQFF. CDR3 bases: TGCAGTGCTAGTGGAGTTAGCGGGCGTTCCTACAATGAGCAGTTCTTC.